What follows are 12 T cell receptor beta chains derived from one specimen sequenced in a study of shared clonotypes between healthy human individuals. Profiling relied on immunoSEQ multiplex PCR, and the TCRdb table lists in-frame clones only, not all of them. This sample has a few million clones, with approximately 94% found just once. The specimen was naive CD4+ T cells sorted from blood. Subset indicated: CD45RA+ positively selected. These receptors originate from a young man in good health.

The chain uses TRBV11-3 and TRBJ2-7, with 8 bases matching TRBD1. The CDR3 sequence is 14 residues long. Trimming removed 5 bases from V and 2 bases from J; junction bases left unmatched: 5. The germline V gene has CDR1 SGHNT and CDR2 YENEEA. The CDR3 bases are TGTGCCAGCAGCCCGGGACAGGTCCCCTACGAGCAGTACTTC. It is translated as CASSPGQVPYEQYF.

The chain carries TRBV27 and TRBJ1-6; 9 bases align to TRBD1. The germline CDR1 and CDR2 sequences are MNHEY and SMNVEV (reference sequence). V dropped 8 bases and J dropped 10; count of bases not matched to a gene: 12. This CDR3 contains 15 residues. The CDR3 loop reads CASGPGTGRESPLHF. CDR3 coding DNA: TGTGCCAGCGGCCCGGGGACAGGGAGGGAATCACCCCTCCACTTT.

This chain links TRBV30 with TRBJ1-1; weak D call: TRBD1 (5 bases). Germline CDR1 GTSNPN, CDR2 SVGIG (reference sequence). Trimming removed 2 bases from V and 5 bases from J, with 15 bases in between. The CDR3 sequence is 14 residues long. CDR3 region: CAWSRRGEGTEAFF. The CDR3 DNA reads as TGTGCCTGGAGTCGACGGGGGGAAGGGACTGAAGCTTTCTTT. Drawing the rest from reference TRBV30 and TRBJ1-1, the complete variable domain is SQTIHQWPATLVQPVGSPLSLECTVEGTSNPNLYWYRQAAGRGLQLLFYSVGIGQISSEVPQNLSASRPQDRQFILSSKKLLLSDSGFYLCAWSRRGEGTEAFFGQGTRLTVV.

V is TRBV27 and J is TRBJ2-7; 9 bases match TRBD1. Germline trimming cut 6 bases from V and 0 bases from J; bases unmatched to any gene: 9. Germline V lookup: CDR1 MNHEY, CDR2 SMNVEV (reference sequence). The CDR3 totals 16 residues. Written as DNA, the CDR3 is TGTGCCAGCAGACTTGGGACAGGGCTGAACTCCTACGAGCAGTACTTC. Translated: CASRLGTGLNSYEQYF.

This clone was seen only once. This sequence joins TRBV5-1 and TRBJ2-5, with 7 bases aligning to TRBD1. Germline values: CDR1 SGHRS, CDR2 YFSETQ. V was pared by 4 bases and J by 1 base, with 7 bases of the junction left unmatched. This CDR3 comprises 15 residues. The chain's CDR3 is CASSIGTVPQETQYF. The DNA of the CDR3 is TGCGCCAGCAGCATCGGGACAGTACCCCAAGAGACCCAGTACTTC.

The V gene is TRBV7-9, the J gene TRBJ1-6, with D hard to call. This CDR3 contains 12 residues. Germline V gene sequence: CDR1 SEHNR, CDR2 FQNEAQ (reference sequence). Trimming stripped 7 bases from V and 7 bases from J, with 8 bases between. CDR3 region: CASTGWNSPLHF. The CDR3 nucleotides read TGTGCCAGCACCGGGTGGAATTCACCCCTCCACTTT.

The chain couples TRBV6-5 to TRBJ2-5; tentative D call: TRBD1 (5 bases). The CDR3 covers 15 residues. Trimming removed 0 bases from V and 5 bases from J, with 13 bases in between. The germline V gene encodes CDR1 MNHEY and CDR2 SVGAGI. The CDR3 region has the DNA TGTGCCAGCAGTTACTCGAAGGGGCGGTGGGAGACCCAGTACTTC. The encoded protein is CASSYSKGRWETQYF.

The chain combines TRBV10-2 with TRBJ2-7; 10 bases line up with TRBD2. Per germline, CDR1 WSHSY and CDR2 SAAADI. This CDR3 region has 15 residues. V trimming: 6 bases; J trimming: 2 bases; junction bases outside the gene matches: 7. CDR3 nucleotides: TGCGCCAGCAGATCCTTAGGACTAGCGGCCTACGAGCAGTACTTC. It translates to CASRSLGLAAYEQYF.

CDR3 loop: CASSLAGIANYGYTF. In nucleotides, the CDR3 is TGTGCCAGCAGCTTGGCGGGGATAGCTAACTATGGCTACACCTTC. The chain links TRBV5-6 to TRBJ1-2, with D unresolved. CDR1 is SGHDT, CDR2 YYEEEE, per germline. This CDR3 comprises 15 residues. V was trimmed by 0 bases and J by 0 bases, leaving 9 bases between them.

The chain combines TRBV9 with TRBJ2-6; D not resolved. Germline CDR1 SGDLS, CDR2 YYNGEE. This CDR3 comprises 15 residues. V lost 4 bases, J lost 6 bases, and 14 bases lay in between. In DNA form, the CDR3 reads TGTGCCAGCAGCCCAAGACGTTCGGAGGCCAACGTCCTGACTTTC. It encodes CASSPRRSEANVLTF.

V usage is TRBV4-1 and J usage is TRBJ1-4; TRBD1 aligns across 9 bases. The CDR3 length is 15 residues. V dropped 7 bases and J dropped 0; count of bases not matched to a gene: 3. From germline, CDR1 is MGHRA and CDR2 YSYEKL. The CDR3 coding sequence is TGCGCCAGCAAAAGACAGGGGGCAACTAATGAAAAACTGTTTTTT. It codes for CASKRQGATNEKLFF.

The CDR3 protein is CASSSVTANYGYTF. The CDR3 DNA follows: TGTGCCAGCAGTTCCGTCACGGCTAACTATGGCTACACCTTC. The chain couples TRBV6-6 to TRBJ1-2; D not certain. Germline CDR1 and CDR2: MNHNY and SVGAGI (reference sequence). V was clipped by 4 bases and J by 0 bases, with 9 bases between them. The CDR3 totals 14 residues.